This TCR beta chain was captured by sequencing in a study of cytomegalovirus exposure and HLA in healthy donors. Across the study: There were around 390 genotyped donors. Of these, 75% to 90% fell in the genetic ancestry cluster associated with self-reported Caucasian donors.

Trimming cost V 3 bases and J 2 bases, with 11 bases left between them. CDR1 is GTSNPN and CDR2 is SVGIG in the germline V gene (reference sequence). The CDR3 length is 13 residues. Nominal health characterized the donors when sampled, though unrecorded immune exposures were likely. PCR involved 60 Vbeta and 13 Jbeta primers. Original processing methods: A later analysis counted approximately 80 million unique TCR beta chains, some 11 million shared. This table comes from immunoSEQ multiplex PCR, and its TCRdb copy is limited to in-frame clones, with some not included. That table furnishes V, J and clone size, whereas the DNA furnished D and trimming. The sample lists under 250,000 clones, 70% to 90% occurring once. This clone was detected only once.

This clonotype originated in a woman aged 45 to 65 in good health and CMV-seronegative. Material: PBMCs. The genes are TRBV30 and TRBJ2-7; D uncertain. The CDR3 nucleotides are TGTGCCTGGAGGGAGACTCCGACCTACGAGCAGTACTTC. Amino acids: CAWRETPTYEQYF.